This entry is about one T cell receptor beta chain. This clone was counted a single time. Its target antigen remains unknown. No qualities accompany the bases; no much larger clone lies one base away. These data belong to a study of shared clonotypes between healthy human individuals (dated by TCRdb to between 2020 and 2021). The study in broad terms: The cohort comprised two women and a few men aged 18 to 49 years. For each donor, CD4 naive and CD4 memory were each given three plates, CD8 naive was given two plates, and CD8 memory was given one plate. To estimate repertoire size and how much clonotypes are shared between individuals, the study performed deep sequencing of blood TCR repertoires from roughly five healthy adults. To increase sequencing depth and limit assay-specific biases, different laboratories used diverse techniques to prepare libraries and sequence TCR repertoires. Leukapheresis yielded between about 0.94 and 8.9 billion PBMCs per donor. The investigation overall reported the following: Compared with non-shared clonotypes, the clonotypes found in all four sorted-subset donors had higher generation probabilities. Sharing across several donors was observed for around 4.8% of naive CD4, over 3% of naive CD8, roughly 2.4% of memory CD4, and about 0.4% of memory CD8 clonotypes. Only blood was sampled, and tissue TCR repertoires likely differ from those in blood. The small number of donors limited the genetic and exposure-history diversity represented. Pairwise subsampling indicated that sequencing depth was expected to affect the degree of clonotype sharing among donors. Naive subsets generally had larger estimated clonotype richness than memory subsets did. Rarefaction of sorted-subset datasets indicated incomplete sequencing despite the large sequencing depth.

As encoded in the germline V gene, CDR1 is SGHTA while CDR2 is FQGNSA. The CDR3 measures 13 amino acids from cysteine to phenylalanine. Only the CDR3 DNA is retained, 39 bases long and in frame from the first base. V is reduced by 5 bases and J by 4 bases, leaving a spacing of 12 bases between them. Donors were healthy HIV-negative adults with no recently reported acute infections or vaccinations. Only Caucasian adults living in Nashville, Tennessee, USA were represented among the donors. CD4+ T cells were enriched by magnetic negative selection, after which naive cells were positively selected on CD45RA and the negative fraction was taken as the memory subset. Blood was obtained by leukapheresis, after which PBMCs were separated by Ficoll-Histopaque density gradient centrifugation and cryopreserved in liquid nitrogen vapor phase. Purity and quantity of every magnetically sorted T cell population were checked by analytical flow cytometry. From each sorted fraction, genomic DNA was isolated and quantified by UV absorbance on a Nanodrop 2000c.

Using the deep immunoSEQ assay, multiplex PCR amplified TCR CDR3 regions from genomic DNA. Genomic DNA extracted from each cell subset was distributed evenly over all wells of several immunoSEQ 96-well plates, and each plate served as one replicate. Each replicate PCR for sorted subsets received about 200 ng genomic DNA, equal to about 30,000 T cell genomes. Purified libraries were measured with a Qubit 3.0 fluorometer, size-checked on a Bioanalyzer 2100, and measured again with the KAPA Library Quantification kit. Every immunoSEQ 96-well plate was sequenced on a dedicated single-read 150-cycle Illumina NextSeq 550 flow cell. In the source study's methods: Because only junctional sequences without quality scores were contained in the immunoSEQ output, filtering matching that applied to full-length reads could not be performed. To assign V/J genes and CDR3, sequences were annotated against IMGT germline references using PyIR, a Python wrapper for IgBLAST v1.9. Reads were removed for weak V/J assignments (E-value above 1e-6), missing CDR3, stop codons, out-of-frame junctions, or ambiguous translated residues. V3J clonotypes were defined as sequences sharing the same inferred V gene, J gene, and CDR3 amino acid sequence. To compute the percentage overlap between repertoires, the number of shared unique clonotypes was divided by the size of the smaller repertoire. Repertoire richness was assessed with RTK rarefaction, the Chao1 estimator, and Recon v2.1 estimates of unobserved clonotypes. For all TCRbeta clonotypes obtained by the gDNA method from four donors, generation probabilities were computed with OLGA. TCRdb stores this immuneACCESS table with in-frame sequences only. Part of the clones is absent; in the studies checked, under half of the shortfall reflects unresolved V genes, and no reason is known for the rest. From that table come the V and J calls and clone size; the DNA was used to work out D and trimming. The sample has some 2,500,000 clones on record, over 85% of them singletons. In total, the top ten clones hold 0.36% of the sample.

The chain is encoded by TRBV7-2 joined to TRBJ2-7; a weak D assignment points to TRBD2 (6 bases agree). This TCR was sampled from a man aged 18 to 30 in good health. Some clones in this sample may be carry-over from other donors' samples. The specimen was naive CD4+ T cells from PBMCs. This sample's cell subset or site label indicates: CD45RA+ positively selected. The CDR3 amino acid sequence is: CASSISGYYEQYF. The nucleotides read TGTGCCAGCAGCATTAGCGGATATTACGAGCAGTACTTC.